A single TCR beta chain is shown here with its context. This entry is derived from a study of blood T cell repertoires in COVID-19. Study as a whole: Sites across the United States, Italy and Spain contributed samples from acute and convalescent COVID-19.

Under the authors' procedure: Reference gene primer amplification in the assay estimated nucleated cell counts. Repertoires were generated with immunoSEQ multiplex PCR, while TCRdb's copy carries only in-frame clones and drops some. Clone size and the V and J calls come from that table; the DNA yielded D and trimming. The sample holds 43,000 or so clones, almost 85% seen once. CDR1 and CDR2 from the germline V gene are SNHLY and FYNNEI. The CDR3 spans 15 residues. J lost 4 bases, V lost 8 bases, and 4 bases had no gene match. Material for sequencing was peripheral blood. This receptor was identified in a woman aged 55-70 years with acute or convalescent COVID-19. V is TRBV2 and J is TRBJ2-6; 11 bases match TRBD1. The chain's CDR3 is CASGTGGLGANVLTF. The CDR3 DNA follows: TGTGCCAGCGGGACAGGGGGGCTGGGGGCCAACGTCCTGACTTTC.